The text below deals with one T cell receptor (beta chain). What it binds is not known. Preparation of the TCRbeta library used unique molecular identifiers. TCRdb reprocessed the PCR reads via MiXCR and lists one record per CDR3 protein. Among approximately 400,000 distinct CDR3 sequences listed, around 15% were seen once. CDR3 size: 14 residues. V lost 3 bases and J lost 4, with 11 bases in between. Germline assignment: CDR1 MGHRA and CDR2 YSYEKL. This entry comes from a study of T-cell reconstitution after alpha-beta-depleted transplantation in children. Study results and limitations: The main origin of T-cell counts and diversity one year after transplant was newly produced T cells. Several hundred rapidly expanded clones from non-depleted graft cells reportedly supplied alpha-beta T cells about two months post-transplant. TCRbeta diversity was high at day 60 in some patients (a result of surviving recipient T cells and thymic progenitors).

V is TRBV4-1 and J is TRBJ2-3; a weak D match, TRBD1 (6 bases). Specimen: PBMCs, mostly from graft donor cells, collected 360 days after TCRalphabeta/CD19-depleted stem cell transplant. The TCR was taken from a boy under three years old who had a stem cell transplant for Wiskott-Aldrich syndrome, so the T cells may come from the graft donor. CDR3 in amino acids: CASSQNRVPDTQYF. DNA for the CDR3: TGCGCCAGCAGCCAGAACAGGGTCCCAGATACGCAGTATTTT.